These 16 T cell receptor beta chains share one sample of origin, sequenced in a study of CD8+CD57+ T cells in acquired aplastic anemia. The use of genomic DNA as template underpinned the TCR beta VDJ and CDR3 profiling. TCRdb used MiXCR to reprocess the reads, holding one entry per CDR3 protein. The repertoire consists of about 210,000 distinct CDR3 sequences, with around 63% occurring once and the leading ten covering around 32%. Sequencing was carried out using sorted CD4+, CD8+, or CD8+CD57+ T cells (not recorded which) from PBMCs. These receptors were taken from a human donor in good health.

This clonotype came up many times. The chain has TRBV7-9 and TRBJ1-1; D unresolved. The V gene lost 3 bases and the J gene lost 4 bases, with 9 bases spanning the gap. The germline V gene encodes CDR1 SEHNR and CDR2 FQNEAQ (reference sequence). This CDR3 is 13 amino acids long. The CDR3 bases are TGTGCCAGCAGCTTCGGAGGGAGCACTGAAGCTTTCTTT. Its protein product is CASSFGGSTEAFF. The full variable domain, rest sourced from reference TRBV7-9 and TRBJ1-1, is DTGVSQNPRHKITKRGQNVTFRCDPISEHNRLYWYRQTLGQGPEFLTYFQNEAQLEKSRLLSDRFSAERPKGSFSTLEIQRTEQGDSAMYLCASSFGGSTEAFFGQGTRLTVV.

Regarding this clonotype: Compared with germline, one end of the junction differs, possibly owing to a read error. The V call is TRBV7-6, the J call TRBJ2-1; perhaps TRBD1 as D (5 bases). The length of the CDR3 is 16 residues. Germline CDR1 reads SGHVS; CDR2 reads FNYEAQ. The CDR3 nucleotides are TGTGCCAGCAGCTTAGCGATGGGCAGGGTCCACAATGAGCAATTCTTC. This codes for CASSLAMGRVHNEQFF.

The chain is built from TRBV12-3 or TRBV12-4 and TRBJ1-1; possibly TRBD1 for D (5 bases). Trimming took off 6 bases at V and 0 bases at J, with 20 bases between the two ends. The CDR3 runs to 17 residues. Here the CDR3 DNA reads TGTGCCAGCAGCTTAACGGGGAGGGACTTCTTGAACACTGAAGCTTTCTTT. This sequence encodes CASSLTGRDFLNTEAFF.

At least ten counts were recorded for this clonotype. This chain links TRBV19 with TRBJ1-1; the D is unclear. Germline assignment: CDR1 LNHDA and CDR2 SQIVND (reference sequence). Trimming removed 0 bases from V and 6 bases from J, with 8 bases in between. The CDR3 runs to 13 residues. The CDR3 DNA reads as TGTGCCAGTAGTATAGATCCCCGTCCTGAAGCTTTCTTT. This encodes CASSIDPRPEAFF.

This chain connects TRBV7-9 to TRBJ2-5; a weak D match, TRBD1 (6 bases). Trimming left V 3 bases short and J 5 bases short, with 19 bases between. The CDR3 length is 16 residues. Germline V gene lookup returns CDR1 SEHNR and CDR2 FQNEAQ (reference sequence). The DNA for the CDR3 is TGTGCCAGCAGCTTTTGGAACAGGGACGGGTTTGAGACCCAGTACTTC. Translated: CASSFWNRDGFETQYF.

The chain has TRBV9 and TRBJ1-2; a weak D match, TRBD1 (6 bases). Germline V lookup: CDR1 SGDLS, CDR2 YYNGEE. The CDR3 loop spans 11 amino acids. V lost 8 bases, J lost 14 bases, and 19 bases lay in between. The CDR3 region is CASLIRGALTF. The DNA of the CDR3 is TGTGCCAGTCTTATCAGGGGAGCCCTGACCTTC.

This clonotype was seen repeatedly, ten times or more. For the CDR3, the DNA is TGTGCCAGCAGTGAACGGACAGCCTATGGCTACACCTTC. The encoded protein is CASSERTAYGYTF. The chain combines TRBV25-1 with TRBJ1-2; possibly TRBD1 for D (6 bases). Germline CDR1 is MGHDK and CDR2 is SYGVNS. This CDR3 comprises 13 residues. V was trimmed by 2 bases and J by 4 bases, leaving 8 bases between them.

For this clonotype: The junction departs from the called germline gene at one end, perhaps through a read error. The chain employs TRBV5-1 and TRBJ2-3, with 10 bases matching TRBD1. From germline, CDR1 is SGHRS and CDR2 YFSETQ. CDR3 length equals 19 residues. The CDR3, as DNA: TGCGCCAGCTCTTCCGGAACCGGGACAGGGGAATACGGCACAGACACGCAGTATTTT. This gives the protein CASSSGTGTGEYGTDTQYF. Filled out from reference TRBV5-1 and TRBJ2-3, the complete variable domain reads KAGVTQTPRYLIKTRGQQVTLSCSPISGHRSVSWYQQTPGQGLQFLFEYFSETQRNKGNFPGRFSGRQFSNSRSEMNVSTLELGDSALYLCASSSGTGTGEYGTDTQYFGPGTRLTVL.

Of note for this clonotype: The junction departs from the called germline gene at one end, perhaps through a read error. The genes are TRBV6-6 and TRBJ2-1; D could derive from TRBD1 or TRBD2 (7 bases each). In germline, CDR1 is MNHNY, CDR2 SVGAGI (reference sequence). The CDR3 is 12 residues long. The CDR3 DNA is TGTGCCAGCAGAGTTGGGAGGGACAGTGACACGTTC. This translates into CASRVGRDSDTF.

The chain is built from TRBV28 and TRBJ1-2; 9 bases align to TRBD1. With V trimmed by 4 bases and J by 1 base, 4 bases remained unmatched. This CDR3 has 15 amino acids. Germline lookup yields CDR1 MDHEN and CDR2 SYDVKM. Here the CDR3 reads CASSSGTGINYGYTF. The CDR3 nucleotides are TGTGCCAGCAGTTCCGGGACAGGGATTAACTATGGCTACACCTTC.

As DNA, the CDR3 is TGTGCCAGCAGTTCATCCCCCCAGGGTTTGGTGACCCAGTACTTC. It encodes CASSSSPQGLVTQYF. This chain links TRBV7-2 with TRBJ2-5, with D tentatively TRBD1 (5 bases). From germline, CDR1 is SGHTA and CDR2 FQGNSA. The CDR3 is made up of 15 amino acids. V lost 6 bases, J lost 7 bases, and 21 bases lay in between.

The rearrangement links TRBV7-9 to TRBJ2-7, with 9 bases aligning to TRBD1. The germline V gene has CDR1 SEHNR and CDR2 FQNEAQ (reference sequence). Trimming took 2 bases from V and 3 from J; bases not matched to a gene: 2. The CDR3 consists of 14 residues. The CDR3 loop reads CASSLLGQGYEQYF. CDR3 nucleotides: TGTGCCAGCAGCTTATTGGGACAGGGCTACGAGCAGTACTTC.

This clonotype was detected once. The chain carries TRBV7-8 and TRBJ2-3, with D perhaps being TRBD1 or TRBD2 (5 bases each). The germline CDR1 and CDR2 sequences are SGHVS and FQNEAQ. The CDR3 extends over 15 amino acids. V was cut by 5 bases and J by 0 bases, with 12 bases left in between. DNA of the CDR3: TGTGCCAGCAGCCCAGAGGGGTACAGCACAGATACGCAGTATTTT. This encodes CASSPEGYSTDTQYF.

This clonotype is a singleton in its sample. A read error may account for a junction end that differs from germline. The V and J genes are TRBV6-2 or TRBV6-3 and TRBJ1-3, with D possibly being TRBD1 (6 bases). The germline CDR1 and CDR2 sequences are MNHEY and SVGEGT. The CDR3 loop spans 22 amino acids. This CDR3 reads CASIRPPWTAEDNGNSRNTIYF. CDR3 DNA sequence: TGTGCCAGCATTCGGCCCCCCTGGACAGCGGAGGACAACGGTAACTCTAGAAACACCATATATTTT.

The CDR3 sequence: CASTRASLTGQYF. CDR3 nucleotides: TGTGCCAGCACCAGGGCCTCCCTCACCGGGCAGTACTTC. The chain couples TRBV6-2 or TRBV6-3 to TRBJ2-7; the D gene is possibly TRBD1 (5 bases). The CDR3 is 13 residues long. The V and J ends lost 7 bases and 9 bases respectively, with 19 bases between them. Germline-derived CDR1 and CDR2 are MNHEY and SVGEGT.

The J gene is TRBJ2-5, the V gene TRBV24-1; possibly TRBD1 for D (6 bases). This CDR3 region has 15 residues. The ends were cut back, 4 bases at V and 0 bases at J, with 11 bases in the middle. Germline assignment: CDR1 KGHDR and CDR2 SFDVKD. This CDR3 is CATSDGTSYQETQYF. The CDR3 DNA reads TGTGCCACCAGTGACGGGACATCCTACCAAGAGACCCAGTACTTC.